One and the same sample provided the 21 T cell receptor beta chains below, sequenced in a study of T cells in Graves' hyperthyroidism and ophthalmopathy. The TCR beta CDR3 regions underwent amplification using RNA transcripts as the source. A first-round RT-PCR of the TCR CDR3 used the HTBI primer set. Using its own MiXCR run on the multiplex PCR reads, TCRdb lists one record per CDR3 protein. The data hold a few hundred thousand distinct CDR3 sequences, with roughly an eighth observed a single time. Sequencing input: blood. These receptors came from a woman aged 18-29 years with Graves' hyperthyroidism.

A remark on this clonotype: It is likely a read error, because the conserved phenylalanine at the end of the CDR3 is missing. This sequence joins TRBV29-1 and TRBJ1-1, with TRBD1 matching 8 bases. CDR1 and CDR2 from the germline V gene are SQVTM and ANQGSEA. The CDR3 consists of 13 residues. V trimming: 7 bases; J trimming: 3 bases; junction bases outside the gene matches: 7. The CDR3 loop is CSDQGAGDTEAFS. In DNA, the CDR3 is TGCAGCGACCAGGGGGCCGGGGACACTGAAGCTTTCTCT.

This clonotype was counted many times. The V gene is TRBV30, the J gene TRBJ2-7, with no clear D. Trimming left V 2 bases short and J 0 bases short, with 11 bases between. Germline V gene lookup returns CDR1 GTSNPN and CDR2 SVGIG (reference sequence). CDR3 length: 14 residues. The CDR3 region is CAWSNEVHSYEQYF. The DNA of the CDR3 is TGTGCCTGGAGTAATGAGGTACACTCCTACGAGCAGTACTTC.

Regarding this clonotype: A much larger clone lies a single base off, so this may be a read error. The chain joins TRBV9 to TRBJ1-2; TRBD1 agrees at 9 bases. The germline V gene has CDR1 SGDLS and CDR2 YYNGEE. This CDR3 comprises 15 residues. The trim removed 0 bases at V and 1 base at J, leaving 1 base unmatched. The CDR3 loop reads CASSVGQGGNYGYTF. The DNA for the CDR3 is TGTGCCAGCAGCGTAGGACAGGGGGGTAACTATGGCTACACCTTC.

This clonotype was found many times. The CDR3: CSAAGLRYEQYF. For the CDR3, the DNA is TGCAGTGCTGCCGGTCTCCGCTACGAGCAGTACTTC. This chain links TRBV20-1 with TRBJ2-7; D is undetermined. V was trimmed by 5 bases and J by 3 bases, leaving 11 bases between them. The V gene's germline CDR1 is DFQATT and CDR2 SNEGSKA (reference sequence). The CDR3 is made up of 12 amino acids.

At least ten counts were recorded for this clonotype. V is TRBV2 and J is TRBJ1-5; D possibly corresponds to TRBD1 (5 bases). Trimming took 6 bases from V and 6 from J, leaving 18 bases between them. The CDR3 is made up of 15 amino acids. Germline assignment: CDR1 SNHLY and CDR2 FYNNEI. The CDR3 nucleotides are TGTGCCAGCAGCCTACGACGGGGGTGGCGTCAGCCCCAGCATTTT. Its protein product is CASSLRRGWRQPQHF.

This clonotype was recorded at least ten times. The gene calls are TRBV28 and TRBJ2-1, with 10 bases fitting TRBD2. The CDR3 spans 15 residues. Losses at the gene ends were 6 bases for V and 7 bases for J; bases not matched to a gene: 9. Germline V lookup: CDR1 MDHEN, CDR2 SYDVKM. CDR3 sequence: CASRPPGLAWNEQFF. CDR3 in DNA: TGTGCCAGCAGACCCCCGGGACTAGCGTGGAATGAGCAGTTCTTC. Together with reference TRBV28 and TRBJ2-1, the CDR3 gives the full variable domain: DVKVTQSSRYLVKRTGEKVFLECVQDMDHENMFWYRQDPGLGLRLIYFSYDVKMKEKGDIPEGYSVSREKKERFSLILESASTNQTSMYLCASRPPGLAWNEQFFGPGTRLTVL.

This rearrangement joins TRBV18 to TRBJ2-1, with TRBD2 matching 11 bases. The germline V gene has CDR1 KGHSH and CDR2 LQKENI. The CDR3 is 16 amino acids. Trimming removed 3 bases from V and 2 bases from J; junction bases left unmatched: 3. CDR3 DNA: TGTGCCAGCTCACCTTATAGCGGGAGGGCCTACAATGAGCAGTTCTTC. Its translation: CASSPYSGRAYNEQFF.

This clonotype has a handful of counts. This chain connects TRBV4-2 to TRBJ2-7; either TRBD1 or TRBD2 may fit D (5 bases each). CDR3 size: 13 residues. The V and J ends lost 8 bases and 2 bases respectively, with 13 bases between them. Germline V CDR1 and CDR2: LGHNA, YNFKEQ. This chain's CDR3 is CASRGAGPYEQYF. The CDR3 coding sequence is TGTGCCAGCCGAGGGGCAGGGCCCTACGAGCAGTACTTC.

There are many counts of this clonotype. The chain recombines TRBV7-9 with TRBJ2-7; TRBD1 is a possible D gene (5 bases). This CDR3 has 13 amino acids. CDR1 and CDR2 from the germline V gene are SEHNR and FQNEAQ (reference sequence). V shed 3 bases and J shed 5 bases, with 11 bases lying between them. In DNA form, the CDR3 reads TGTGCCAGCAGCTTTGCCGGACACAACGAGCAGTACTTC. It specifies CASSFAGHNEQYF.

This clonotype was counted at least ten times. The chain uses TRBV28 and TRBJ2-7; 9 bases map to TRBD2. Germline V gene data show CDR1 as MDHEN and CDR2 as SYDVKM. The CDR3 runs 14 residues. V shed 5 bases and J 1 base; nucleotides not matched to a gene: 3. The CDR3 loop reads CASSITSGSYEQYF. CDR3 DNA: TGTGCCAGCAGTATTACTAGCGGGTCCTACGAGCAGTACTTC.

This clonotype showed up just a few times. The rearrangement joins TRBV10-3 to TRBJ2-7; D gene uncertain. The CDR3 sequence is 12 residues long. Between the trimmed V and J ends, which lost 2 bases and 4 bases, there was a span of 6 bases. CDR1 is ENHRY and CDR2 is SYGVKD in the germline V gene. The CDR3 loop is CAISEHEYEQYF. Written as DNA, the CDR3 is TGTGCCATCAGTGAGCACGAGTACGAGCAGTACTTC.

Many counts were recorded for this clonotype. The rearrangement joins TRBV5-5 to TRBJ1-1; no reliable D call. Germline CDR1 reads SGHKS; CDR2 reads YYEKEE (reference sequence). CDR3 length: 13 amino acids. V lost 4 bases, J lost 8 bases, and 15 bases lay in between. CDR3 region: CASSLRVYKEAFF. The DNA of the CDR3 is TGTGCCAGCAGCCTAAGGGTCTATAAAGAAGCTTTCTTT.

This clonotype was seen ten or more times. The chain carries TRBV13 and TRBJ2-7; 7 nucleotides agree with TRBD1. Trimming cost V 6 bases and J 7 bases; bases outside gene matches: 6. This CDR3 has 12 residues. The V gene's germline CDR1 is PRHDT and CDR2 FYEKMQ (reference sequence). The CDR3 loop reads CASRQGLDEQYF. The DNA of the CDR3 is TGTGCCAGCAGACAGGGGCTTGATGAGCAGTACTTC.

This chain uses TRBV15 with TRBJ2-2, with 10 bases that match TRBD1. The J segment lost 3 bases and the V segment lost 5 bases, leaving 3 bases of the junction unmatched. The CDR3 is 15 amino acids. Germline assignment: CDR1 LNHNV and CDR2 YYDKDF (reference sequence). As DNA, the CDR3 is TGTGCCACCAGCGTAGGACAGGGGGACACCGGGGAGCTGTTTTTT. It codes for CATSVGQGDTGELFF.

This clonotype was recorded many times. The chain uses TRBV6-1 and TRBJ2-3; the D gene could be TRBD1 or TRBD2 (5 bases each). The CDR3 extends over 15 amino acids. CDR1 is MNHNS and CDR2 is SASEGT in the germline V gene. Trimming pared 6 bases from V and 1 base from J, leaving 14 bases between. CDR3 nucleotide sequence: TGTGCCAGCAGAGGGACGACTCTGGGCACAGATACGCAGTATTTT. The encoded protein is CASRGTTLGTDTQYF.

The table lists this clonotype with many counts. V gene TRBV5-6 combines with J gene TRBJ2-3, with 13 bases matching TRBD2. CDR3 length: 18 residues. CDR1 SGHDT and CDR2 YYEEEE come from the germline V gene. V shed 3 bases, J shed 4 bases, and the junction held 11 bases outside the gene matches. CDR3 in DNA: TGTGCCAGCAGCTCCGACCGAAGACTAGCGGGAGGCCCAGATACGCAGTATTTT. It translates to CASSSDRRLAGGPDTQYF.

J is TRBJ2-5 and V is TRBV7-9, with TRBD2 matching 9 bases. CDR1 and CDR2 (germline): SEHNR, FQNEAQ (reference sequence). This CDR3 spans 16 amino acids. Trimming at V came to 5 bases and at J to 4 bases, leaving 11 bases not matched to a gene. The CDR3 DNA reads as TGTGCCAGCAGCCCTCTCGTTGTAGCGGGAGTAGAGACCCAGTACTTC. Protein sequence: CASSPLVVAGVETQYF.

V gene TRBV5-1 combines with J gene TRBJ1-2; possible D gene TRBD1, 5 bases. Germline assignment: CDR1 SGHRS and CDR2 YFSETQ. This CDR3 contains 15 residues. V shed 0 bases and J shed 4 bases, with 13 bases lying between them. The CDR3 loop reads CASSLVGDPSYGYTF. In nucleotides, the CDR3 is TGCGCCAGCAGCTTGGTTGGGGACCCCAGCTATGGCTACACCTTC.

The genes are TRBV28 and TRBJ2-7; D is perhaps TRBD1 (6 bases). This CDR3 region has 12 residues. The germline gives CDR1 MDHEN, CDR2 SYDVKM. Between the trimmed V and J ends, which lost 0 bases and 6 bases, there was a span of 6 bases. The DNA for the CDR3 is TGTGCCAGCAGTTTATGGGGGGCCGAGCAGTACTTC. Its translation is CASSLWGAEQYF.

This clonotype was seen ten or more times. The genes are TRBV20-1 and TRBJ2-7; D remains unclear. From germline, CDR1 is DFQATT and CDR2 SNEGSKA (reference sequence). The CDR3 length is 15 residues. Between the trimmed V and J ends, which lost 3 bases and 3 bases, there was a span of 18 bases. CDR3 region: CSASLRQTLFYEQYF. CDR3 nucleotide sequence: TGCAGTGCTAGTCTGCGGCAAACACTTTTCTACGAGCAGTACTTC.

This clonotype was seen ten or more times. The V and J genes are TRBV29-1 and TRBJ2-5, with no clear D. The CDR3 length is 11 residues. Germline-derived CDR1 and CDR2 are SQVTM and ANQGSEA. The germline V and J ends were trimmed by 4 bases and 5 bases, with 8 bases remaining between them. This CDR3 reads CSVAAGETQYF. CDR3 DNA sequence: TGCAGCGTTGCCGCTGGGGAGACCCAGTACTTC.